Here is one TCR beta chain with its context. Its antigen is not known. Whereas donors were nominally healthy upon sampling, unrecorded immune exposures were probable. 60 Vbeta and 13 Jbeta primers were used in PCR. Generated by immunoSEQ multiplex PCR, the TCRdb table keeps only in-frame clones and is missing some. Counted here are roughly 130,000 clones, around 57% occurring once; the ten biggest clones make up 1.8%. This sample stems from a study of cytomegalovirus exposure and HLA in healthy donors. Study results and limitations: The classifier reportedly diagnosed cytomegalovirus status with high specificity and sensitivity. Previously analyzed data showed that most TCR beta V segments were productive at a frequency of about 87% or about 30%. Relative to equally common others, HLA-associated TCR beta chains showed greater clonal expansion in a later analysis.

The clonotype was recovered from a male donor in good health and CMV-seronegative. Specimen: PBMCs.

The CDR3 coding sequence is TGTGCCAGCAGTGAACTAGCGGGGGGGCCTAGCACAGATACGCAGTATTTT. It specifies CASSELAGGPSTDTQYF. J is TRBJ2-3 and V is TRBV25-1, with 12 bases fitting TRBD2. CDR3 size: 17 residues. J lost 0 bases, V lost 2 bases, and 3 bases had no gene match. Germline CDR1 and CDR2: MGHDK and SYGVNS.